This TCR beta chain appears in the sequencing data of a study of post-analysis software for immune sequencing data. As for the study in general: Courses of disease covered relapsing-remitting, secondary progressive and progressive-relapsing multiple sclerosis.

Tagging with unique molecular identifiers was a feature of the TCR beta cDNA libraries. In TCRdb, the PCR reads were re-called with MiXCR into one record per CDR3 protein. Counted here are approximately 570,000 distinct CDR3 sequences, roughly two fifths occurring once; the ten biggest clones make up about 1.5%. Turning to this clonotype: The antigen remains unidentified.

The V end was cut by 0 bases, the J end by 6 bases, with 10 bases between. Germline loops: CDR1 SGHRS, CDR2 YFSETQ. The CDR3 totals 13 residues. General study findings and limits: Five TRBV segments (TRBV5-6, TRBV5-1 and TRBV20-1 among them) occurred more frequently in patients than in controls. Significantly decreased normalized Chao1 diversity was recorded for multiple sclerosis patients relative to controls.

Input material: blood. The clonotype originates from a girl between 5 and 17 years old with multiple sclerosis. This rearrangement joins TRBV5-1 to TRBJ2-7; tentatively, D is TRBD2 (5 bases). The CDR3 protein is CASSLGGVAEQYF. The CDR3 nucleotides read TGCGCCAGCAGCTTGGGGGGAGTGGCCGAGCAGTACTTC.